This T cell receptor beta chain was identified in a study of blood T cell repertoires in COVID-19. The repertoire was sequenced with immunoSEQ multiplex PCR; TCRdb's copy has only in-frame clones and lacks some. The sample has 80,000 to 100,000 clones, roughly 90% seen once; the top ten hold approximately 1.5%. Germline lookup yields CDR1 SGHVS and CDR2 FNYEAQ. The CDR3 sequence is 20 residues long. After removal of 8 bases from V and 3 bases from J, the junction contained 22 bases not matched to a gene. V gene TRBV7-6 combines with J gene TRBJ2-1; TRBD1 agrees at 10 bases. Sequencing input: peripheral blood. The source of this sequence is a human donor with active COVID-19. The donor label of this sample is uncertain. Written as DNA, the CDR3 is TGTGCCAGCGGGGGCCGAGACAGGGGGCGGACCCCCTTATACTACAATGAGCAGTTCTTC. Translated, it gives CASGGRDRGRTPLYYNEQFF.